This T cell receptor beta chain appears in the sequencing data of a study of technical replicates of blood from four donors. The data were produced by immunoSEQ multiplex PCR, yet TCRdb's version contains in-frame clones alone and is incomplete. This sample has around 57,000 clones; around 97% occur once, and the top ten carry 0.19%. The source of this sequence is a human donor in good health. The sequenced sample was T cells isolated from PBMCs.

This chain's CDR3 is CASSVTGGNTEAFF. CDR3 bases: TGTGCCAGCAGCGTAACGGGGGGGAACACTGAAGCTTTCTTT. The chain employs TRBV9 and TRBJ1-1; weak D call: TRBD1 (5 bases). Germline-derived CDR1 and CDR2 are SGDLS and YYNGEE. V was trimmed by 1 base and J by 1 base, leaving 8 bases between them. This CDR3 has 14 residues.